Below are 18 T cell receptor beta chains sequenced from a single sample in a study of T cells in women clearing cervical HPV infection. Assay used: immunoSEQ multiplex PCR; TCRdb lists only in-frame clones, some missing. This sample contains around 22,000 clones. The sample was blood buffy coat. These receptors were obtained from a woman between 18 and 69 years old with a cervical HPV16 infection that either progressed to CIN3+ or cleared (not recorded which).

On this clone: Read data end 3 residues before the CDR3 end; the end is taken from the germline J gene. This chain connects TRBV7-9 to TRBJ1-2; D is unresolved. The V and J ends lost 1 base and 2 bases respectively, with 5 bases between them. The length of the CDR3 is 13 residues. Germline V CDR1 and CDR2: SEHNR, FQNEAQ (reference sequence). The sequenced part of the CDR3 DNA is TGTGCCAGCAGCTTAGTAGGGAACTATGGC. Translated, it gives CASSLVGNYG. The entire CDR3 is CASSLVGNYGYTF. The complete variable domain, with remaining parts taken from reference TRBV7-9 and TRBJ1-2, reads DTGVSQNPRHKITKRGQNVTFRCDPISEHNRLYWYRQTLGQGPEFLTYFQNEAQLEKSRLLSDRFSAERPKGSFSTLEIQRTEQGDSAMYLCASSLVGNYGYTFGSGTRLTVV.

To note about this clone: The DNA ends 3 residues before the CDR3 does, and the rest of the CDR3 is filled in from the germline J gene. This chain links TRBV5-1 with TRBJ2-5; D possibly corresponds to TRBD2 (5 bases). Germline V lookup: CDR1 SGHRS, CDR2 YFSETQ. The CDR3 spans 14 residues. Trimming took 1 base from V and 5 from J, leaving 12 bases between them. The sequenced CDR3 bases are TGCGCCAGCAGCTTGCGCCTAGCTGGCGAGACC. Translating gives CASSLRLAGET. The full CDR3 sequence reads CASSLRLAGETQYF.

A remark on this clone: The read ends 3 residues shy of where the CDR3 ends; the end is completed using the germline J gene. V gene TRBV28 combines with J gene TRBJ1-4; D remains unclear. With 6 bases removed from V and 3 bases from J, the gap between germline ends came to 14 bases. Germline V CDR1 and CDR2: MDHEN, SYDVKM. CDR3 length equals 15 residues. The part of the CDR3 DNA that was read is TGTGCCAGCAGCCTAGGTCAGAGTTCTAATGAAAAA. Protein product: CASSLGQSSNEK. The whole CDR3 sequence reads CASSLGQSSNEKLFF.

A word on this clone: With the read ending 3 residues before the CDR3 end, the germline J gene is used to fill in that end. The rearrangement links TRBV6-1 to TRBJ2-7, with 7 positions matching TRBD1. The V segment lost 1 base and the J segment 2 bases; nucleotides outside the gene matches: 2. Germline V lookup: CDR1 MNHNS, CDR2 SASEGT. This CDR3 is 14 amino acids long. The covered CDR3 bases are TGTGCCAGCAGTGAAGTGGACAGGCCCTACGAG. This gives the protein CASSEVDRPYE. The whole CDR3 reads CASSEVDRPYEQYF.

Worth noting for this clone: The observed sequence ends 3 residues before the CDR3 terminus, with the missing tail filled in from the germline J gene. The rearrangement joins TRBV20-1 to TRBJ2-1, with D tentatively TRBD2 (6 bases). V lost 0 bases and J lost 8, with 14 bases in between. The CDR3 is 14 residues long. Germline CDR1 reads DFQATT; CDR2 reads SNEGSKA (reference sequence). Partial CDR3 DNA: TGCAGTGCTAGAGAAAAGGGAGGCGGGCATGAG. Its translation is CSAREKGGGHE. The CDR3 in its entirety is CSAREKGGGHEQFF.

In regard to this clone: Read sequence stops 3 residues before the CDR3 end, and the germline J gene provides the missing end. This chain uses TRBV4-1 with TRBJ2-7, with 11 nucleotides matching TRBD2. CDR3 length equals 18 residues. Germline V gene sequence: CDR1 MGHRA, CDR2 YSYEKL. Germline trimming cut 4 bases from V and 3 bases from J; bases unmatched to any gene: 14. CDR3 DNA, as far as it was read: TGCGCCAGCAGCCTGGTCCCTAGCGGGAGGCCTTTTCTCTACGAG. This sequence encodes CASSLVPSGRPFLYE. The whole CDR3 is CASSLVPSGRPFLYEQYF.

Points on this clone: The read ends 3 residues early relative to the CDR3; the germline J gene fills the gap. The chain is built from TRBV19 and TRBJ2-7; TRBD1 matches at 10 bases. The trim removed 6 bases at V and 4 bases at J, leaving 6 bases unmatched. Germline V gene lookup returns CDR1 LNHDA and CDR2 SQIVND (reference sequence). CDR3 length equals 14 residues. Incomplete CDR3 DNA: TGTGCCAGTAGCACCCGACAGGGGGCATACGAG. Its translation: CASSTRQGAYE. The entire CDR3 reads CASSTRQGAYEQYF.

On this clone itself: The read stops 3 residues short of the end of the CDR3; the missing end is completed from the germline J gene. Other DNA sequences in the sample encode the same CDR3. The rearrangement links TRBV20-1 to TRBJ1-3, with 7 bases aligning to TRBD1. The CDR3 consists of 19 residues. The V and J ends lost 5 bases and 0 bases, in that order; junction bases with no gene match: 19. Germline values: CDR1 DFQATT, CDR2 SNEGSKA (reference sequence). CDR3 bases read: TGCAGTGCTCGCCACAACCAGGGGGGAACGTCCGTCTCTGGAAACACC. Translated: CSARHNQGGTSVSGNT. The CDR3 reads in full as CSARHNQGGTSVSGNTIYF.

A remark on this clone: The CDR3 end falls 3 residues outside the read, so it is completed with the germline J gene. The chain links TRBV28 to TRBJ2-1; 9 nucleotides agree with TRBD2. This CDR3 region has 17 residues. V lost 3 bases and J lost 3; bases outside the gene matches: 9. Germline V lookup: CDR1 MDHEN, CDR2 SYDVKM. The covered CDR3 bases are TGTGCCAGCAGTTTTTCCCCCACAGCGGGGGGCTACAATGAG. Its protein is CASSFSPTAGGYNE. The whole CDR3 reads CASSFSPTAGGYNEQFF.

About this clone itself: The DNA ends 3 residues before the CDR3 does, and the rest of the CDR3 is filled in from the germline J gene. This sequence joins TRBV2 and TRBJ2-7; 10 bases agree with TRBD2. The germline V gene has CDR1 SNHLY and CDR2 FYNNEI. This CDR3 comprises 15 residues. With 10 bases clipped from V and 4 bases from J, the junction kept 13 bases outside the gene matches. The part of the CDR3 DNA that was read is TGTGCCATCCCGGTGGTGGCTAGCGGGGGATACGAG. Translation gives CAIPVVASGGYE. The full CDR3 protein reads CAIPVVASGGYEQYF.

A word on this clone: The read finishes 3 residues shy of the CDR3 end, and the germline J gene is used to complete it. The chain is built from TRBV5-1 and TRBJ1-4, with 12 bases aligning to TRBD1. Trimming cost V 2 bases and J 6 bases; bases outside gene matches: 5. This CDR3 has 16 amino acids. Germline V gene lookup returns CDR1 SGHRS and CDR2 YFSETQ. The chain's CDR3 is CASSFGDRGLYEKLFF. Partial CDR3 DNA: TGCGCCAGCAGCTTTGGGGACAGGGGGCTTTATGAAAAA.

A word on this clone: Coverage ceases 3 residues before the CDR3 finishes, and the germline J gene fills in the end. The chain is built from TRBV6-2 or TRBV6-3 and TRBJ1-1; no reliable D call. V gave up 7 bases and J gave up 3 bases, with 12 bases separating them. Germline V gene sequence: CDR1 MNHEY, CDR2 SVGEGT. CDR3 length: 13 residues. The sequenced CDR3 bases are TGTGCCAGCAACGAGGGCAGACACACTGAA. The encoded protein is CASNEGRHTE. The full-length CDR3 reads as CASNEGRHTEAFF.

The CDR3 DNA, read in part, is TGTGCCAGCAGCTTAATCCAGAAGCAAGAGACC. This translates into CASSLIQKQET. The full CDR3 reads CASSLIQKQETQYF. This chain connects TRBV7-9 to TRBJ2-5, with D unresolved. The read falls 3 residues short of the CDR3 end, and the missing part is taken from the germline J gene. Germline CDR1 is SEHNR and CDR2 is FQNEAQ (reference sequence). Trimming cost V 2 bases and J 2 bases, with 9 bases left between them. The CDR3 is made up of 14 amino acids. Full variable domain (outside the CDR3, taken from reference TRBV7-9 and TRBJ2-5): DTGVSQNPRHKITKRGQNVTFRCDPISEHNRLYWYRQTLGQGPEFLTYFQNEAQLEKSRLLSDRFSAERPKGSFSTLEIQRTEQGDSAMYLCASSLIQKQETQYFGPGTRLLVL.

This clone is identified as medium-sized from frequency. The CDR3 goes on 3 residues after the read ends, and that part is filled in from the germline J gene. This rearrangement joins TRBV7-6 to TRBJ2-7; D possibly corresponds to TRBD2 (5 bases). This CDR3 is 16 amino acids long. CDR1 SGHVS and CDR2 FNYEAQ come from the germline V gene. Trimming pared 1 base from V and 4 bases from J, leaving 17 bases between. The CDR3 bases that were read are TGTGCCAGCAGCTTAGGAGCGATACGGGGTCGGTACGAG. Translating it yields CASSLGAIRGRYE. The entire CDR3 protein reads CASSLGAIRGRYEQYF.

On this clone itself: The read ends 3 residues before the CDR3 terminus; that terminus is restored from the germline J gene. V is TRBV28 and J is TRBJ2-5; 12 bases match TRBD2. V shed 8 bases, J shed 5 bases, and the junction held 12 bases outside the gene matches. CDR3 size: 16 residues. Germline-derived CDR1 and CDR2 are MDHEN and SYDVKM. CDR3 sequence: CASLMTSGRRKETQYF. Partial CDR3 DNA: TGTGCCAGCCTAATGACTAGCGGGAGACGTAAGGAGACC.

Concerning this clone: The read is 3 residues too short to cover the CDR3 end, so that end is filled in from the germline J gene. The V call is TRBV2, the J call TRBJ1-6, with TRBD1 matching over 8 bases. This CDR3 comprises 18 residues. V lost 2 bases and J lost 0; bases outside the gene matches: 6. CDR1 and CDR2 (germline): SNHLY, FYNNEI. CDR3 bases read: TGTGCCAGCAGTGAAAATGGACAGGGAAGCTCCTATAATTCACCC. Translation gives CASSENGQGSSYNSP. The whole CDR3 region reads CASSENGQGSSYNSPLHF.

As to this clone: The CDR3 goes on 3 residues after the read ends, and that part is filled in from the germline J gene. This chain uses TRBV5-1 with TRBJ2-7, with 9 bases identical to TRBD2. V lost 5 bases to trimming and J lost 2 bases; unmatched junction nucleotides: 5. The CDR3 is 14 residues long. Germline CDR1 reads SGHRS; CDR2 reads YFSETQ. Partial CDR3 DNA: TGCGCCAGCAGTGTAGCGGGAGAGACCTACGAG. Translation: CASSVAGETYE. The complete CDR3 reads CASSVAGETYEQYF.

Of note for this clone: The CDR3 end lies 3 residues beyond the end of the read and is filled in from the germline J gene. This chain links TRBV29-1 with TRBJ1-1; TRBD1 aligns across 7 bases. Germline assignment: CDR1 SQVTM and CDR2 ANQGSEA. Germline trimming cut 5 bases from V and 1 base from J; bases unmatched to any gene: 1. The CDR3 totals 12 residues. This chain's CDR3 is CSVTGANTEAFF. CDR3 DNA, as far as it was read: TGCAGCGTTACAGGGGCGAACACTGAA.